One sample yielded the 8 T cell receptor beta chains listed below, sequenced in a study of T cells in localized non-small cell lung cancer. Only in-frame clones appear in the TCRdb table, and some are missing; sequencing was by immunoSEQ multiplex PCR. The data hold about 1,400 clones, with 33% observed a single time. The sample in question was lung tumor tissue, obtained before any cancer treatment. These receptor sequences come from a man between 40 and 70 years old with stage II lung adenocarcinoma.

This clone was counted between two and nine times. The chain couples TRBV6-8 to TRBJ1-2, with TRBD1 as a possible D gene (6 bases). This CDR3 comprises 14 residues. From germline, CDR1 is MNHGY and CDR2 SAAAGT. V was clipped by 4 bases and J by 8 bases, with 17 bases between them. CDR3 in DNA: TGTGCCAGCAGTTTCCGGGACACGGAAAGGGGCTACACCTTC. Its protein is CASSFRDTERGYTF.

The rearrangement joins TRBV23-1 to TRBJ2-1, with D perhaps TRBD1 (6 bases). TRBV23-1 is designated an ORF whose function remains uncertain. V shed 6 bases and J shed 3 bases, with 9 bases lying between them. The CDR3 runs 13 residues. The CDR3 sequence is CASSLDSYNEQFF. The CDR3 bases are TGCGCCAGCAGCTTGGACAGCTACAATGAGCAGTTCTTC.

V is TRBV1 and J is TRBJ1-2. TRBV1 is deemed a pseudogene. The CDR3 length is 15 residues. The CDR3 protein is CASSQGAGRDYGYTF. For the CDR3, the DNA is TGCGCCAGCAGCCAAGGGGCGGGAAGGGACTATGGCTACACCTTC.

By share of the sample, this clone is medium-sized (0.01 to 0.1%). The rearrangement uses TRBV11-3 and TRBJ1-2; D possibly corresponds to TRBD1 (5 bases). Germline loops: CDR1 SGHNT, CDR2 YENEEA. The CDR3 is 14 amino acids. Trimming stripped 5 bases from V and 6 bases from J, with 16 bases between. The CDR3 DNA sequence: TGTGCCAGCAGCCTCGAGGGGTTTTCAGATGGCTACACCTTC. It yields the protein CASSLEGFSDGYTF.

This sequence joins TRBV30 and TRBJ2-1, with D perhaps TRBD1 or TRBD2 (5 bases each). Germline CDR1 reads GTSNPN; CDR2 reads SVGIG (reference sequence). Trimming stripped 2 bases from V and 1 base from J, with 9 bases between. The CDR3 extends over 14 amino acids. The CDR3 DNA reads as TGTGCCTGGAGTTTGGGGGAATCCTACAATGAGCAGTTCTTC. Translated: CAWSLGESYNEQFF.

CDR3 protein: CASSEAEDRWNQPQHF. The CDR3 DNA reads as TGTGCCAGCAGTGAAGCAGAAGACAGGTGGAATCAGCCCCAGCATTTT. The V gene is TRBV6-1, the J gene TRBJ1-5, with D perhaps matching TRBD1 (6 bases). This CDR3 is built from 16 residues. CDR1 and CDR2 (germline): MNHNS, SASEGT. Deletions cut 0 bases from V and 4 bases from J, with 13 bases between.

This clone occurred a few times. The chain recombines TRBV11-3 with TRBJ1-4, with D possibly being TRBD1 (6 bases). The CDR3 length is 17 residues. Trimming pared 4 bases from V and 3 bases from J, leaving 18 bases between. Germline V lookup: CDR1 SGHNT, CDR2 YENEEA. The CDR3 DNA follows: TGTGCCAGCAGCTGGGGGCCTCTCCTCGGGGCTAATGAAAAACTGTTTTTT. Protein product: CASSWGPLLGANEKLFF.

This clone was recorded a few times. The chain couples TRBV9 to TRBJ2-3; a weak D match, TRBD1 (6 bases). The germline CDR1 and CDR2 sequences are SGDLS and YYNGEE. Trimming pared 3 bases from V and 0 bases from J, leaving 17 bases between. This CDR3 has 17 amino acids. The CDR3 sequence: CASSGQDLYTSTDTQYF. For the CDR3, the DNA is TGTGCCAGCAGCGGACAGGACCTATACACTAGCACAGATACGCAGTATTTT.